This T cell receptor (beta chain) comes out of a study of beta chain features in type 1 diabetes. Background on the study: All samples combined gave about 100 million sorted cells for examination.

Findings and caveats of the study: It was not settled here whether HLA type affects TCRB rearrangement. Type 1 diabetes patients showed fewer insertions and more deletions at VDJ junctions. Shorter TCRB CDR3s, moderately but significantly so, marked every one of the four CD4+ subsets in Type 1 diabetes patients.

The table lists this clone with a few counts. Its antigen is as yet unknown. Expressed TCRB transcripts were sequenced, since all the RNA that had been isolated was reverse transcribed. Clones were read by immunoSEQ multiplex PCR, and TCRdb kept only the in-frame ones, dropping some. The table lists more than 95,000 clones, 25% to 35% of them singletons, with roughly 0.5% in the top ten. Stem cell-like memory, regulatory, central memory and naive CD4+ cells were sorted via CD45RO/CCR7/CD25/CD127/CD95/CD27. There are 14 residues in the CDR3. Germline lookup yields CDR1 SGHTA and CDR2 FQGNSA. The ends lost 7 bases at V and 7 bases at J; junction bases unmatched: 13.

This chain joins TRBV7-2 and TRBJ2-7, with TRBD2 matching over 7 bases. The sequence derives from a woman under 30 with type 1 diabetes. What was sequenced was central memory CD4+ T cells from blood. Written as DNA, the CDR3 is TGTGCCAGCACTTTGGGCGGGAGCTCCGGGGAGCAGTACTTC. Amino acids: CASTLGGSSGEQYF.